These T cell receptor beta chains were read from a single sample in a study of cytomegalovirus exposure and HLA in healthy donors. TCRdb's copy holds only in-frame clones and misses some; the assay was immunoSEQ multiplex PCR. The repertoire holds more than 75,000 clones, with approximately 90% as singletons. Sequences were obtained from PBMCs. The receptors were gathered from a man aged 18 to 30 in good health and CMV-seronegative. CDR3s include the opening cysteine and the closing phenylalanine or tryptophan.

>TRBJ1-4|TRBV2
CASSVSGVKEKLFF
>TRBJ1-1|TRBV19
CASSIWRERANTEAFF
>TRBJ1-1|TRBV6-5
CASRNRADTEAFF
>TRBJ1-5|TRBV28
CAIRVGGNQPQHF
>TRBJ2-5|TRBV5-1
CASTTNQETQYF
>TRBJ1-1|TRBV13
CASSSWTGVNTEAFF
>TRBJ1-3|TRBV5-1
CASSLEGLFSGNTIYF
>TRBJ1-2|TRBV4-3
CASSQDKGTGRGYTF
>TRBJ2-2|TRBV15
CATSRVSAGARTGELFF
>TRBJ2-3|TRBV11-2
CASSLWGGTDTQYF
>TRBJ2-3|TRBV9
CASSNSLHSSTDTQYF
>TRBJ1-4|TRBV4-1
CASSPLGGIIEKLFF
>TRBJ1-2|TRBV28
CASRQVSNYGYTF
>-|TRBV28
CASRQGLAYEQYF
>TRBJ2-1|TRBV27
CASSPTSGGRNEQFF
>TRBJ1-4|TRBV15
CATSRGGQGDEKLFF
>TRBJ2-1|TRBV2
CASNPDYNEQFF
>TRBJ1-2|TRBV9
CASSVVGARTYTF
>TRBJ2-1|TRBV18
CASSPPGLAGANNEQFF
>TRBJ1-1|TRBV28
CASSKSWSEAFF
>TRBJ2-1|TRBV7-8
CASSPRGYNEQFF
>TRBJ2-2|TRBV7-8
CASSLRGQGRLAGELFF
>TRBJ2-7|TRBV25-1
CASSESKGHQYF
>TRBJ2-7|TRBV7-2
CASSLEVGGGGGNEQYF
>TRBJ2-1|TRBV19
CASTLDPPSGVYNEQFF
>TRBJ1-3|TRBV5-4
CASSDPNSGNTIYF
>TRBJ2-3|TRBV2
CASRRGADTQYF
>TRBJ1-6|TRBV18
CASSPLTGESSPLHF
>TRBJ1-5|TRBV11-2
CASSWEGALNQPQHF
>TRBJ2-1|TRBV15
CATSREAGLAGGNQFF
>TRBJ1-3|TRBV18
CASSLGQGRSGNTIYF
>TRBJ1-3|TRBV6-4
CASSRQGANTIYF
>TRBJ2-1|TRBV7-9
CASSPTSGQYNEQFF
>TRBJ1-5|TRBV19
CASRGQGNQPQHF
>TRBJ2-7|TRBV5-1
CASSLRTRLAEVISYEQYF
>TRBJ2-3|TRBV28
CASSLTPRSDTQYF
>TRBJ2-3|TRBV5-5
CASSFQTGQGRTDTQYF
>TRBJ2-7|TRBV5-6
CASSTSYEQYF
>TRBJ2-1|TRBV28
CASWEASGSGEQFF
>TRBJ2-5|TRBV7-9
CASSSDLGRLAGVRETQYF
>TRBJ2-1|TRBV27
CATRSGGNNEQFF
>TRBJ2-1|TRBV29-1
CSVGTIAGGRRYNEQFF
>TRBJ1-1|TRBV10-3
CAIGLGEDTEAFF
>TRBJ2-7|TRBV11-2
CASSLAGLKQYF
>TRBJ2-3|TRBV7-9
CASSPGQGHTDTQYF
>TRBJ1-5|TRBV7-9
CASSLFVGPQHF
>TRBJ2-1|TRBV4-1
CASSQAYGGGSSYNEQFF
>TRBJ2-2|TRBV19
CASRLAGTGELFF
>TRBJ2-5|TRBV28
CASSFAGGETQYF
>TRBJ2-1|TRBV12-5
CASGLGPRGGEQFF
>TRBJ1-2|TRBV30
CAWSAGTGANYGYTF
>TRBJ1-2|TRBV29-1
CSATKQENYGYTF
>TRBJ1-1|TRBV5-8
CASSENVAPRTEAFF
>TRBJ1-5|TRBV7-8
CASSENRGHQPQHF
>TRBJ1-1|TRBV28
CASSVGSITPEAFF
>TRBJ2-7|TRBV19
CASSAPGQGTYEQYF
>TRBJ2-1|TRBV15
CATSRRGPAGRNEQFF